A single sample gave rise to the 16 T cell receptor beta chains below, sequenced in a study of blood T cell repertoires in COVID-19. Sequenced by immunoSEQ multiplex PCR; TCRdb stores in-frame clones only, minus some. The table has about 190,000 clones, around four fifths seen once. The source material was peripheral blood. These receptors came from a man aged 50-59 years with active or convalescent COVID-19.

The chain uses TRBV5-4 and TRBJ2-3; tentatively, D is TRBD2 (6 bases). The germline V gene has CDR1 SGHNT and CDR2 YYREEE (reference sequence). The CDR3 covers 16 residues. Deletions cut 0 bases from V and 2 bases from J, with 13 bases between. Written as DNA, the CDR3 is TGTGCCAGCAGCTTGGCGGGGAGGCCACCCACAGATACGCAGTATTTT. Encoded protein: CASSLAGRPPTDTQYF.

This clone was seen once. V is TRBV14 and J is TRBJ1-3; TRBD1 is a possible D gene (5 bases). This CDR3 comprises 16 residues. The germline V gene encodes CDR1 SGHDN and CDR2 FVKESK. The V end lost 0 bases, the J end lost 3 bases, and 12 bases lay between the germline ends. CDR3 protein: CASSQDGRAFGNTIYF. CDR3 DNA sequence: TGTGCCAGCAGCCAAGATGGCAGGGCGTTTGGAAACACCATATATTTT.

This chain joins TRBV30 and TRBJ1-1, with D hard to call. Germline V lookup: CDR1 GTSNPN, CDR2 SVGIG (reference sequence). Trimming removed 4 bases at V and 5 bases at J, with 14 bases between. CDR3 length: 13 amino acids. The DNA for the CDR3 is TGTGCCTGGACTCACACGCGGCAGACTGAAGCTTTCTTT. This sequence encodes CAWTHTRQTEAFF.

This clone was seen just once. The V call is TRBV11-3, the J call TRBJ2-7; D possibly corresponds to TRBD2 (5 bases). The CDR3 sequence is 13 residues long. Germline-derived CDR1 and CDR2 are SGHNT and YENEEA. The V end was cut by 1 base, the J end by 4 bases, with 8 bases between. The CDR3 DNA reads as TGTGCCAGCAGCTTAGGAGGGAATTACGAGCAGTACTTC. It codes for CASSLGGNYEQYF.

In its sample, this clone was seen once. The chain combines TRBV7-8 with TRBJ2-3; 11 bases are shared with TRBD2. Per germline, CDR1 SGHVS and CDR2 FQNEAQ. This CDR3 contains 19 residues. With V trimmed by 5 bases and J by 0 bases, 13 bases remained unmatched. The DNA of the CDR3 is TGTGCCAGCAGCGCTAAAGGACTAGCGGGCAATCCTAGCACAGATACGCAGTATTTT. It yields the protein CASSAKGLAGNPSTDTQYF.

The table lists this clone with a few counts. The rearrangement joins TRBV27 to TRBJ2-2; 9 nucleotides match TRBD1. With 7 bases clipped from V and 5 bases from J, the junction kept 8 bases outside the gene matches. CDR1 and CDR2 (germline): MNHEY, SMNVEV (reference sequence). The CDR3 loop spans 15 amino acids. CDR3 residues: CASTLGTGRTGELFF. The CDR3 DNA reads TGTGCCAGCACCCTAGGGACAGGGCGGACCGGGGAGCTGTTTTTT.

The rearrangement joins TRBV28 to TRBJ2-7, with TRBD2 identical over 13 bases. J was trimmed by 3 bases and V by 1 base; bases with no gene match: 6. The CDR3 has 17 amino acids. Looked up from germline, CDR1 is MDHEN and CDR2 is SYDVKM. Here the CDR3 reads CASSLSGLAGDLYEQYF. The CDR3 nucleotides read TGTGCCAGCAGTTTATCCGGACTAGCGGGAGACCTCTACGAGCAGTACTTC.

The rearrangement links TRBV29-1 to TRBJ1-5; D is ambiguous. The germline gives CDR1 SQVTM, CDR2 ANQGSEA. The CDR3 spans 13 residues. Trimming removed 6 bases at V and 0 bases at J, with 9 bases between. CDR3 sequence: CSVQVFSNQPQHF. The DNA for the CDR3 is TGCAGCGTACAAGTATTTAGCAATCAGCCCCAGCATTTT. The whole variable domain, remainder taken from reference TRBV29-1 and TRBJ1-5, is SAVISQKPSRDICQRGTSLTIQCQVDSQVTMMFWYRQQPGQSLTLIATANQGSEATYESGFVIDKFPISRPNLTFSTLTVSNMSPEDSSIYLCSVQVFSNQPQHFGDGTRLSIL.

Note on this clone: The same CDR3 can be traced to other DNA sequences in this sample. V and J are TRBV5-1 and TRBJ2-7; weak D call: TRBD2 (6 bases). With 4 bases removed from V and 3 bases from J, the gap between germline ends came to 8 bases. The germline V gene encodes CDR1 SGHRS and CDR2 YFSETQ. This CDR3 spans 12 amino acids. CDR3 coding DNA: TGCGCCAGCAGCCTGACTAGCTACGAGCAGTACTTC. Protein sequence: CASSLTSYEQYF.

This clone was observed a single time. The genes are TRBV10-1 and TRBJ1-5, with a tentative D call TRBD1 (6 bases). Trimming cost V 1 base and J 4 bases, with 20 bases left between them. The CDR3 length is 18 residues. Germline V gene lookup returns CDR1 WNHNN and CDR2 SYGVQD (reference sequence). CDR3 in DNA: TGCGCCAGCAGTGAGTGCCGACAGGAGGACATTAGGAATCAGCCCCAGCATTTT. Translated: CASSECRQEDIRNQPQHF.

The chain recombines TRBV3-1 (or the pseudogene TRBV3-2) with TRBJ1-1; TRBD1 matches 7 bases. Germline loops: CDR1 LGHDT, CDR2 YNNKEL (reference sequence). V lost 4 bases and J lost 0; bases outside the gene matches: 17. The CDR3 has 19 amino acids. The CDR3 protein is CASSPSICGQDFMNTEAFF. CDR3 nucleotide sequence: TGTGCCAGCAGCCCCTCAATTTGCGGACAGGACTTCATGAACACTGAAGCTTTCTTT.

The J gene is TRBJ1-2, the V gene TRBV29-1, with a possible D match to TRBD1 (5 bases). The CDR3 covers 15 residues. The germline V and J ends were trimmed by 5 bases and 4 bases, with 20 bases remaining between them. Germline V lookup: CDR1 SQVTM, CDR2 ANQGSEA. The CDR3 reads CSVSTRGREVYGYTF. DNA of the CDR3: TGCAGCGTTTCAACGCGAGGCAGGGAGGTCTATGGCTACACCTTC. The whole variable domain, remainder taken from reference TRBV29-1 and TRBJ1-2, is SAVISQKPSRDICQRGTSLTIQCQVDSQVTMMFWYRQQPGQSLTLIATANQGSEATYESGFVIDKFPISRPNLTFSTLTVSNMSPEDSSIYLCSVSTRGREVYGYTFGSGTRLTVV.

The V call is TRBV5-1, the J call TRBJ1-1; no definite D call. Germline CDR1 reads SGHRS; CDR2 reads YFSETQ. The CDR3 extends over 13 amino acids. The V and J ends lost 6 bases and 2 bases respectively, with 11 bases between them. In DNA form, the CDR3 reads TGCGCCAGCAAGGCGGAGGGAAACACTGAAGCTTTCTTT. It codes for CASKAEGNTEAFF.

The chain is built from TRBV18 and TRBJ1-1; no clear D. This CDR3 spans 14 amino acids. V lost 2 bases and J lost 1, with 8 bases in between. Germline V gives CDR1 KGHSH, CDR2 LQKENI. CDR3 amino acids: CASSPFGANTEAFF. Written as DNA, the CDR3 is TGTGCCAGCTCACCATTCGGAGCGAACACTGAAGCTTTCTTT.

J is TRBJ2-6 and V is TRBV4-2, with D perhaps TRBD1 (6 bases). Germline V gene lookup returns CDR1 LGHNA and CDR2 YNFKEQ. This CDR3 is 19 amino acids long. The V and J ends lost 2 bases and 0 bases respectively, with 17 bases between them. Here the CDR3 reads CASSQFPPQGSSGANVLTF. The CDR3 DNA follows: TGTGCCAGCAGCCAATTTCCCCCCCAGGGGAGCTCTGGGGCCAACGTCCTGACTTTC.

The CDR3 DNA reads TGTGCCAGCAGTGAATATGGACACCAGTCCTACGAGCAGTACTTC. As protein: CASSEYGHQSYEQYF. The chain joins TRBV25-1 to TRBJ2-7; D is perhaps TRBD1 (5 bases). Between the trimmed V and J ends, which lost 0 bases and 1 base, there was a span of 10 bases. CDR1 is MGHDK, CDR2 SYGVNS, per germline. This CDR3 comprises 15 residues.